This T cell receptor beta chain stems from a study of cytomegalovirus exposure and HLA in healthy donors. Germline CDR1 SGHRS, CDR2 YFSETQ. This CDR3 is 17 amino acids long. The V and J ends lost 0 bases and 6 bases respectively, with 18 bases between them. Primers for the PCR totalled 60 Vbeta and 13 Jbeta. The protocol was immunoSEQ multiplex PCR, while the TCRdb copy is restricted to in-frame clones and leaves out a portion. In the table there are roughly 200,000 clones, more than 9.5% of which are singletons. The rearrangement links TRBV5-1 to TRBJ1-4; D is undetermined. What was sequenced was PBMCs. This TCR was recovered from a man aged 50 or older in good health and CMV-seropositive. The CDR3: CASSLAGGSYGDEKLFF. The CDR3 DNA reads TGCGCCAGCAGCTTGGCCGGAGGGTCTTACGGGGATGAAAAACTGTTTTTT.